A selection of T cell receptor beta chains follows, all from one sample in a study of a mutant IDH1 vaccine in newly diagnosed glioma. TCRdb's copy holds only in-frame clones and misses some; the assay was immunoSEQ multiplex PCR. The table has 70,000 or so clones, approximately 86% seen once. Antigens of these TCRs are unknown. Specimen: PBMCs, collected from a glioma patient whose treatment included an IDH1 peptide vaccine. The source is a man in his thirties or forties with glioma. Both conserved end residues are part of each CDR3. The D gene is left open where the match is weak. Some rows mark clone size as missing; the rest say once, few, many or name a class of expanded clone.

clone size	V gene	J gene	D gene	CDR3 DNA	CDR3 protein
once	TRBV9	TRBJ2-7	-	TGTGCCAGCAGCGTAGGAGCGGAAACTAGCTCCTACGAGCAGTACTTC	CASSVGAETSSYEQYF
few	TRBV2	TRBJ2-7	-	TGTGCCAGCGGCTCCCGGACCTCCGAGGCGTACTTC	CASGSRTSEAYF
-	TRBV7-9	TRBJ1-2	-	TGTGCCAGCAGCTTAGATCGCACGGTGGGGTCTAACTATGGCTACACCTTC	CASSLDRTVGSNYGYTF
-	TRBV7-9	TRBJ2-3	-	TGTGCCAGCAGCTTATGGACGGGGGTGTCCCCAGATACGCAGTATTTT	CASSLWTGVSPDTQYF
few	TRBV11-2	TRBJ1-3	TRBD1	TGTGCCAGCAGCCAAAGAGACAGGGTCCCGAACACCATATATTTT	CASSQRDRVPNTIYF
-	TRBV5-5	TRBJ1-2	-	TGTGCCAGCAGCTGGACCGGGGGCCTAGGCTATGGCTACACCTTC	CASSWTGGLGYGYTF
-	TRBV11-2	TRBJ1-6	TRBD1	TGTGCCAGCAGCCCCCGACAGGGAGGTACACCCCTCCACTTT	CASSPRQGGTPLHF
-	TRBV5-6	TRBJ1-1	TRBD1	TGTGCCAGCAGCCGACCAGGGGGCATGAACACTGAAGCTTTCTTT	CASSRPGGMNTEAFF
-	TRBV18	TRBJ1-3	TRBD1	TGTGCCAGCTCACCCTCGACAGGGTCGACCTCTGGAAACACCATATATTTT	CASSPSTGSTSGNTIYF
-	TRBV19	TRBJ1-1	-	TGTGCCAGTAGCCCCGACGAGGGTCACACTGAAGCTTTCTTT	CASSPDEGHTEAFF
-	TRBV20-1	TRBJ2-5	-	TGCCGAGCAGGTTTGCAGTACTTC	CRAGLQYF
-	TRBV5-1	TRBJ1-4	TRBD1	TGCGCCAGCAGGAACAGACAGGGGGATACTAATGAAAAACTGTTTTTT	CASRNRQGDTNEKLFF
-	TRBV27	TRBJ2-5	-	TGTGCCAGCAAGACGGGGGTGGAGACCCAGTACTTC	CASKTGVETQYF
-	TRBV7-3	TRBJ2-7	-	TGTGCCAGCAGATATCAATGGGGTAGGCAGGGTCACGAGCAGTACTTC	CASRYQWGRQGHEQYF
-	TRBV9	TRBJ1-2	TRBD1	TGTGCCAGCAGCCCTCCGACAGGGAAGGGCTACACCTTC	CASSPPTGKGYTF
-	TRBV2	TRBJ2-6	-	TGTGCCAGCGGAGGGGTCTCTGGGGCCAACGTCCTGACTTTC	CASGGVSGANVLTF
-	TRBV5-1	TRBJ2-7	-	TGCGCCAGCAGCTCCCCCTCCTCCTACGAGCAGTACTTC	CASSSPSSYEQYF
few	TRBV2	TRBJ1-1	TRBD1	TGTGCCAGCAGGCGGGACAGTCAAGTGAACACTGAAGCTTTCTTT	CASRRDSQVNTEAFF
-	TRBV9	TRBJ1-3	TRBD1	TGTGCCAGCAGCAGGTGGGACAGGGAGGTTACTGGAAACACCATATATTTT	CASSRWDREVTGNTIYF
-	TRBV7-9	TRBJ2-5	-	TGTGCCAGCAGCTTAGCAGGACAGACCCAGTACTTC	CASSLAGQTQYF
-	TRBV5-1	TRBJ2-7	TRBD1	TGCGCCAGCGCAGGGACAGGGGGGTCCTACGAGCAGTACTTC	CASAGTGGSYEQYF
-	TRBV4-3	TRBJ2-7	TRBD2	TGCGCCAGCAGCCAAGAGGCTAGCGGGGGTCTTGACGAGCAGTACTTC	CASSQEASGGLDEQYF
-	TRBV4-1	TRBJ1-2	-	TGCGCCAGCAGCCAATCCCGGGCAGGCTACACCTTC	CASSQSRAGYTF
-	TRBV18	TRBJ2-5	-	TGTGCCAGCTCACCACTAAAAGGGGCAGAAGAAGAGACCCAGTACTTC	CASSPLKGAEEETQYF
-	TRBV5-1	TRBJ2-4	TRBD2	TGCGCCAGCAGCGCCATGCGGGGGGGCCGAAACATTCAGTACTTC	CASSAMRGGRNIQYF
-	TRBV5-1	TRBJ1-3	-	TGCGCCAGCAGCTTAGCAGGCCCCTCTGGAAACACCATATATTTT	CASSLAGPSGNTIYF
-	TRBV5-1	TRBJ2-7	-	TGCGCCAGCAGCCTGGTAATTAGCCGATATGTCAACGAGCAGTACTTC	CASSLVISRYVNEQYF
once	TRBV11-2	TRBJ1-1	-	TGTGCCAGCAGCTTAGTCCCCCTTACTGAAGCTTTCTTT	CASSLVPLTEAFF
few	TRBV23-1	TRBJ2-7	TRBD2	TGCGCCGTAAAGCTCCCTCCCAGGACTAGCGGGCGAGAAGCCTACGAGCAGTACTTC	CAVKLPPRTSGREAYEQYF
-	TRBV2	TRBJ2-7	TRBD2	TGTGCCAGCAAGACTAGCGGGAGATGGGGAGGTGAGACCTACGAGCAGTACTTC	CASKTSGRWGGETYEQYF
-	TRBV5-4	TRBJ1-4	TRBD1	TGTGCCAGCAGCCAGGGGGGGACTACTAATGAAAAACTGTTTTTT	CASSQGGTTNEKLFF
-	TRBV7-9	TRBJ1-2	-	TGTGCCAGCAGCCTCCACGGGGCGGGAGGCTACACCTTC	CASSLHGAGGYTF
once	TRBV5-1	TRBJ2-1	-	TGCGCCAGCAGCTTGCGCTGGCGGGAAGATGAGCAGTTCTTC	CASSLRWREDEQFF
once	TRBV2	TRBJ1-6	-	TGTGCCAGTTTCCAGGGCAGCTATAATTCACCCCTCCACTTT	CASFQGSYNSPLHF
few	TRBV30	TRBJ1-5	TRBD1	TGTGCCTGGAGTGGGGGACAGGGGATCCAGCCCCAGCATTTT	CAWSGGQGIQPQHF
-	TRBV7-8	TRBJ2-7	TRBD1	TGTGCCAGCAGCTTAGCGGGACAGCATAGCTCCTACGAGCAGTACTTC	CASSLAGQHSSYEQYF